The 5 T cell receptor beta chains listed next were all sequenced from one sample in a study of T cells after yellow fever vaccination. A single record per CDR3 protein comes from TCRdb applying MiXCR to the 5' RACE reads. Of about 310,000 distinct CDR3 sequences in the sample, around 3.9% were seen once. The source material was PBMCs, sampled on the day of the yellow fever booster vaccination. These receptors all come from a man aged 18-30 years who received the YFV17D yellow fever vaccine.

This clonotype appeared many times. The CDR3 spells CASSLGLGFADTQYF. As DNA, the CDR3 is TGCGCCAGCAGCTTGGGATTAGGGTTCGCAGATACGCAGTATTTT. The chain employs TRBV5-1 and TRBJ2-3; D gene ambiguous. V shed 0 bases and J shed 4 bases, with 12 bases lying between them. The CDR3 totals 15 residues. The germline V gene encodes CDR1 SGHRS and CDR2 YFSETQ.

The genes are TRBV5-6 and TRBJ2-4; D is possibly TRBD1 (6 bases). V lost 4 bases and J 3 bases, leaving 14 bases between the germline ends. Germline CDR1 SGHDT, CDR2 YYEEEE. The CDR3 is 15 amino acids. The chain's CDR3 is CASSQIDRNKNIQYF. The CDR3 DNA sequence: TGTGCCAGCAGCCAAATCGACAGGAACAAAAACATTCAGTACTTC.

J is TRBJ2-1 and V is TRBV3-1; no definite D call. CDR3 length: 11 residues. Per germline, CDR1 LGHDT and CDR2 YNNKEL (reference sequence). Trimming shortened V by 3 bases and J by 15 bases, and 12 bases separated the two germline ends. CDR3 in amino acids: CASSHRGLPFF. CDR3 in DNA: TGTGCCAGCAGCCATCGAGGATTACCGTTCTTC.

Ten or more counts support this clonotype. The CDR3 is CASSQILGPRGSEVTFF. DNA of the CDR3: TGTGCCAGCAGCCAAATCCTGGGACCCAGGGGGTCGGAGGTAACTTTCTTT. The rearrangement joins TRBV4-2 to TRBJ1-1, with TRBD1 matching over 7 bases. Germline trimming cut 2 bases from V and 12 bases from J; bases unmatched to any gene: 21. The CDR3 is made up of 17 amino acids. Germline V gene data show CDR1 as LGHNA and CDR2 as YNFKEQ.

This clonotype was recorded many times. J is TRBJ1-2 and V is TRBV4-1; no clear D. The V end was cut by 1 base, the J end by 8 bases, with 11 bases between. The CDR3 has 13 amino acids. From germline, CDR1 is MGHRA and CDR2 YSYEKL. CDR3 sequence: CASSQVRLGGYTF. The CDR3 DNA reads TGCGCCAGCAGCCAAGTCAGGTTGGGCGGCTACACCTTC.